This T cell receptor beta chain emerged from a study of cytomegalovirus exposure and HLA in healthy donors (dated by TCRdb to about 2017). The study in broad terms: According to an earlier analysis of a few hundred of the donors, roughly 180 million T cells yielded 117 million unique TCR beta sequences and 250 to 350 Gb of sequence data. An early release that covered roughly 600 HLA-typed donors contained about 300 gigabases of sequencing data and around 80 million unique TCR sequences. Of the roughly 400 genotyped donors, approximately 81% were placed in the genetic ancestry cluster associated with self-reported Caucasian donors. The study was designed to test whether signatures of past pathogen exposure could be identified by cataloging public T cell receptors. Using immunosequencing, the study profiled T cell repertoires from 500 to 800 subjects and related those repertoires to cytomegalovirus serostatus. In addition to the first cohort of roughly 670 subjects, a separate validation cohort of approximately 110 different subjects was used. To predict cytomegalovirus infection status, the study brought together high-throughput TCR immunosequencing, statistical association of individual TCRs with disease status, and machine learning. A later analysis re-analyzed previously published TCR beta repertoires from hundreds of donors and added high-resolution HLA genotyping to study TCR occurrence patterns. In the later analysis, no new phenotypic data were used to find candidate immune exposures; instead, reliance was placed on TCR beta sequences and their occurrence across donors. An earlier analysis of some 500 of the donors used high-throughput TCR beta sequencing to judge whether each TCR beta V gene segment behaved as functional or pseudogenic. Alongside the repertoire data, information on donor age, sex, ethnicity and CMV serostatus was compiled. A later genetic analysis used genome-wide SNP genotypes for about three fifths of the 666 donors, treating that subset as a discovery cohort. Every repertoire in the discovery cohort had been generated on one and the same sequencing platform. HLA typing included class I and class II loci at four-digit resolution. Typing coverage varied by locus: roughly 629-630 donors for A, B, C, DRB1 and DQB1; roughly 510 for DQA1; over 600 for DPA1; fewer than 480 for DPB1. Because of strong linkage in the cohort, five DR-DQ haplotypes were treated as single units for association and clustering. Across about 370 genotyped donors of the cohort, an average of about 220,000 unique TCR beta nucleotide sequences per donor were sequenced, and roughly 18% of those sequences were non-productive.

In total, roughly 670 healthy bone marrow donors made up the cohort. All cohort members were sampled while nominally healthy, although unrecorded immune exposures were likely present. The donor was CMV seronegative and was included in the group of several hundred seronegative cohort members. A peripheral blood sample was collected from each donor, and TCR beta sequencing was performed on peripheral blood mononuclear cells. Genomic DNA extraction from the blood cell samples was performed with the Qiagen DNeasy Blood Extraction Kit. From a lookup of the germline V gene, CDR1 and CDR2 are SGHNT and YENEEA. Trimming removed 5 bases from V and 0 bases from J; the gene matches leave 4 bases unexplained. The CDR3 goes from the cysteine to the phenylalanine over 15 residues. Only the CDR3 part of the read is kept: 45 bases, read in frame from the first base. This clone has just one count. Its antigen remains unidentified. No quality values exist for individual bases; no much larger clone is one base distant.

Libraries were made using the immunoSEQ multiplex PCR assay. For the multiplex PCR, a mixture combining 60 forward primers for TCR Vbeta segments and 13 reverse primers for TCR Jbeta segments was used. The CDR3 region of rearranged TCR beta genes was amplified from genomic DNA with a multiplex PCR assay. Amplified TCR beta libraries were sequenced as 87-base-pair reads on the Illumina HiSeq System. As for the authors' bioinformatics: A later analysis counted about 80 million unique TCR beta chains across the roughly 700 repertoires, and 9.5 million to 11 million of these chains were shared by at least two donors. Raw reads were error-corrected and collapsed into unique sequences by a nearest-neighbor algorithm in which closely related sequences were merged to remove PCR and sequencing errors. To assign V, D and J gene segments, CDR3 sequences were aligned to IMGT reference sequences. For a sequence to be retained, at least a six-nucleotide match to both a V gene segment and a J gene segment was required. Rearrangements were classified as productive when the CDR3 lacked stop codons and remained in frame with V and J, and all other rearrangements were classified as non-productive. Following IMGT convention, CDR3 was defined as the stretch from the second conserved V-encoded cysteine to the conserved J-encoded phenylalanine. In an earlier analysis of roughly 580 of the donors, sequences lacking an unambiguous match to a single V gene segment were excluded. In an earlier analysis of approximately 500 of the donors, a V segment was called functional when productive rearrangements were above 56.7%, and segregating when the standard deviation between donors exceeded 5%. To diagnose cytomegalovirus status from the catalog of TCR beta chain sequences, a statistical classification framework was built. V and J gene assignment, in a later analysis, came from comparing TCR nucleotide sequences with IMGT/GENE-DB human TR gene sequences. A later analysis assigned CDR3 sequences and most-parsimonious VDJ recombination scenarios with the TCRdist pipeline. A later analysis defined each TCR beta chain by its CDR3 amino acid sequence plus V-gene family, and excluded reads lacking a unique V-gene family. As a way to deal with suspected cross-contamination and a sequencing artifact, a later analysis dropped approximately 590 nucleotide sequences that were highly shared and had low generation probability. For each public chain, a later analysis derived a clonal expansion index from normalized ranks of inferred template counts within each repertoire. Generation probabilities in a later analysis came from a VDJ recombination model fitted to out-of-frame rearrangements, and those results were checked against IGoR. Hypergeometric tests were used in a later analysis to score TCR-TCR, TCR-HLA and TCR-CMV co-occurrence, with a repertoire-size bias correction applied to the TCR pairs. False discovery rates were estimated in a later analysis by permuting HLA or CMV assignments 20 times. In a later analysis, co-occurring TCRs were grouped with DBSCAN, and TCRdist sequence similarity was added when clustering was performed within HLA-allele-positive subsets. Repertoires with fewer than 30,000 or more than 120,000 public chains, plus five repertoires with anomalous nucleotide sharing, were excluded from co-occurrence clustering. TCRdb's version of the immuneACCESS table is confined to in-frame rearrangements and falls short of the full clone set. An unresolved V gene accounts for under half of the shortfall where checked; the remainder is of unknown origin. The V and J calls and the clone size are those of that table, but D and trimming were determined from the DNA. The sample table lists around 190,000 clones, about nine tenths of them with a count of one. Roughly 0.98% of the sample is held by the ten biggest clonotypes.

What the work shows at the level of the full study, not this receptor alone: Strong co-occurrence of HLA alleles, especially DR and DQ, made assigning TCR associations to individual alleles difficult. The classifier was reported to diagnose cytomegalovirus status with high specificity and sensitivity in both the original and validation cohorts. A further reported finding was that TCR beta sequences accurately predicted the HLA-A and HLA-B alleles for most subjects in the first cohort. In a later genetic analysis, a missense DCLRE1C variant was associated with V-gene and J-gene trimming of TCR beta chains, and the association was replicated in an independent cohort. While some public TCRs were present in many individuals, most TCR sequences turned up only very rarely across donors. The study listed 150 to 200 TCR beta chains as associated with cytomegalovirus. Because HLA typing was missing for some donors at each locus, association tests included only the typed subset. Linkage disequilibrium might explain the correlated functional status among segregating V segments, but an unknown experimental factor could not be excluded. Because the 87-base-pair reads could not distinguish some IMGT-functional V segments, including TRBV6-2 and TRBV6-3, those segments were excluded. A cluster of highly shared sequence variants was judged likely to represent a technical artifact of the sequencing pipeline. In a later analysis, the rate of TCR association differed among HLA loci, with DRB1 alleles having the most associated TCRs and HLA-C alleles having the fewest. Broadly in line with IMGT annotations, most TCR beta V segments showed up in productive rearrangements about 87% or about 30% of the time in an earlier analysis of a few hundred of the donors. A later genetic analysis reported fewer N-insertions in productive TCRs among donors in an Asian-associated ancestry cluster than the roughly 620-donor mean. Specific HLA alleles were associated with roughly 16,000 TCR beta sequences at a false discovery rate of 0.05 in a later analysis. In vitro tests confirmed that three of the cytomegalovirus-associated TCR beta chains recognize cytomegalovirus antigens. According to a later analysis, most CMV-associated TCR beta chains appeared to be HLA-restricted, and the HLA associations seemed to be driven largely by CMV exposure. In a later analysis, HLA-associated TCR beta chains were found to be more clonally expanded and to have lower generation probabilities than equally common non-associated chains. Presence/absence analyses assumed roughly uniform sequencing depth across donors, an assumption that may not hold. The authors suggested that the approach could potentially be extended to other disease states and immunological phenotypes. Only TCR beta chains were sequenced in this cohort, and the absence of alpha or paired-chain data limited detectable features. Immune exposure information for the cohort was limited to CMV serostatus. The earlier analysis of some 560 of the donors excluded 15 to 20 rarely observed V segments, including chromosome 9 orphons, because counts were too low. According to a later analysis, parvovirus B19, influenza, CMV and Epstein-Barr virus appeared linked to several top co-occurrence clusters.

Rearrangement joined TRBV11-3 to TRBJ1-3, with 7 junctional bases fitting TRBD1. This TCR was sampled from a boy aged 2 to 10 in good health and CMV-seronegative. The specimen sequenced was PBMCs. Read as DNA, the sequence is TGTGCCAGCAGCCCGGGACAGTTCTCTGGAAACACCATATATTTT. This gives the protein CASSPGQFSGNTIYF.